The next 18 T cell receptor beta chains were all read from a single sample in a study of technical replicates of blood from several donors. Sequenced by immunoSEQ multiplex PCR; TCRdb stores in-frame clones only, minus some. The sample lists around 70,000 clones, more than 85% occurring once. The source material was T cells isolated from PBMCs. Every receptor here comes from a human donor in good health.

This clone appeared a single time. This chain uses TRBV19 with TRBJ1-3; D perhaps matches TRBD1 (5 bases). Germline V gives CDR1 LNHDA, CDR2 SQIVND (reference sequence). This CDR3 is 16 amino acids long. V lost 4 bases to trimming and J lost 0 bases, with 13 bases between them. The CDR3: CASSTDSFSSGNTIYF. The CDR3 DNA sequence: TGTGCCAGTAGTACCGACAGCTTCTCCTCTGGAAACACCATATATTTT.

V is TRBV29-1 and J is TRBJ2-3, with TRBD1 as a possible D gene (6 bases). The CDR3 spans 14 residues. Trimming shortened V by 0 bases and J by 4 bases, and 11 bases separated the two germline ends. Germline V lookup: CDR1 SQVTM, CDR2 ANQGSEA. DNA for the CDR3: TGCAGCGTTGAAGATAAGGGGGTCGCAGATACGCAGTATTTT. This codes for CSVEDKGVADTQYF.

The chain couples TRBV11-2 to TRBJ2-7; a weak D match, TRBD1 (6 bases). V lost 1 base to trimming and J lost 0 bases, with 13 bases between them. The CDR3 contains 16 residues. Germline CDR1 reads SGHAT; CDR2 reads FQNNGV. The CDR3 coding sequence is TGTGCCAGCAGCTTAGGATTAACAGGGTTCTCCTACGAGCAGTACTTC. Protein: CASSLGLTGFSYEQYF.

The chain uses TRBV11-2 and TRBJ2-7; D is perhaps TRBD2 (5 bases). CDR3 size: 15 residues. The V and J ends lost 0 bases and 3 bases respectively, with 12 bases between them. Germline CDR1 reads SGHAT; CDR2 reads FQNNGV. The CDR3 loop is CASSLDPGWGYEQYF. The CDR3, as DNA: TGTGCCAGCAGCTTAGATCCGGGATGGGGCTACGAGCAGTACTTC.

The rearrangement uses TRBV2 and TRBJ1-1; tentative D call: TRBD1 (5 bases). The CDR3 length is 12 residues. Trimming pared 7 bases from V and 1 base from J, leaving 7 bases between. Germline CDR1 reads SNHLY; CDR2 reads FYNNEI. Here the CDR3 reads CASTGQNTEAFF. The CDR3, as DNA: TGTGCCAGCACTGGACAGAACACTGAAGCTTTCTTT.

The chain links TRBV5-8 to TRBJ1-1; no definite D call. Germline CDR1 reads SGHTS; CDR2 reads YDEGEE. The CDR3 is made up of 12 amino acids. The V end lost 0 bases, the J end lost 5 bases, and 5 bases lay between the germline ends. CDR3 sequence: CASSLVRTEAFF. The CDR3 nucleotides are TGTGCCAGCAGCTTGGTGCGAACTGAAGCTTTCTTT.

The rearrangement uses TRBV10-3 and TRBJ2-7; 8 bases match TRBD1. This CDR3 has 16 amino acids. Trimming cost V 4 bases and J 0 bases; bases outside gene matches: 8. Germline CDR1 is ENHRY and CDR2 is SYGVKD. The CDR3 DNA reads TGTGCCATCAGTGGGGGGGACAGGAGTAGCTCCTACGAGCAGTACTTC. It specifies CAISGGDRSSSYEQYF.

The CDR3 reads CSGNNKQFF. The CDR3 coding sequence is TGCAGTGGAAATAACAAGCAGTTCTTC. The chain employs TRBV20-1 and TRBJ2-1; D is unclear. Germline loops: CDR1 DFQATT, CDR2 SNEGSKA (reference sequence). The CDR3 loop spans 9 amino acids. Trimming pared 7 bases from V and 11 bases from J, leaving 9 bases between.

The CDR3 DNA reads TGTGCCAGTAGTATTAGCATCAGGGGATTGTCTGAAGCTTTCTTT. Protein sequence: CASSISIRGLSEAFF. The chain uses TRBV19 and TRBJ1-1; TRBD1 is a possible D gene (6 bases). Germline-derived CDR1 and CDR2 are LNHDA and SQIVND (reference sequence). Trimming shortened V by 3 bases and J by 6 bases, and 17 bases separated the two germline ends. The CDR3 has 15 residues.

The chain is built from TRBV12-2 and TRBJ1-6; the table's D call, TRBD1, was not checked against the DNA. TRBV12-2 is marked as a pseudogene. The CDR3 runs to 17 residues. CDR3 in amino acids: CASRLRGTGQRNSPLHF. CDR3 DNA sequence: TGTGCAAGTCGCTTAAGGGGGACAGGGCAGAGAAATTCACCCCTCCACTTT.

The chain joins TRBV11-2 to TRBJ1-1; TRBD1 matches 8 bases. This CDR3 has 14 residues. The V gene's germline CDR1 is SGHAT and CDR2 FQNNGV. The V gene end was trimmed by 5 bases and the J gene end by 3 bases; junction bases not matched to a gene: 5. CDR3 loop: CASSGHRGDTEAFF. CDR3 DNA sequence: TGTGCCAGCAGCGGGCACAGGGGGGACACTGAAGCTTTCTTT.

The CDR3, as DNA: TGTGCCAGCTCACCGCTAGACAGGGGGACCGGGGGCTACACCTTC. This sequence encodes CASSPLDRGTGGYTF. The chain has TRBV18 and TRBJ1-2; TRBD1 matches 9 bases. The germline V gene encodes CDR1 KGHSH and CDR2 LQKENI. Trimming removed 3 bases from V and 8 bases from J; junction bases left unmatched: 10. This CDR3 region has 15 residues.

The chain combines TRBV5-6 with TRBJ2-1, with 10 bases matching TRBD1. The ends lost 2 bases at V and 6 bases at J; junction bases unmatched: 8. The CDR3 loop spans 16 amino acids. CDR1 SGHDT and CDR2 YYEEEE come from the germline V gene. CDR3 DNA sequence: TGTGCCAGCAGCTTAATGGGACAGGGGTTTTTCAATGAGCAGTTCTTC. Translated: CASSLMGQGFFNEQFF.

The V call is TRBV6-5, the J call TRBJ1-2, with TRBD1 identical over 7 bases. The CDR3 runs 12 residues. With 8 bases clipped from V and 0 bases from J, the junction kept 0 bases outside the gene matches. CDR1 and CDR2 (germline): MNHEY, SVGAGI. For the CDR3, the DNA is TGTGCCAGCGGGACAGCTAACTATGGCTACACCTTC. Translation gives CASGTANYGYTF.

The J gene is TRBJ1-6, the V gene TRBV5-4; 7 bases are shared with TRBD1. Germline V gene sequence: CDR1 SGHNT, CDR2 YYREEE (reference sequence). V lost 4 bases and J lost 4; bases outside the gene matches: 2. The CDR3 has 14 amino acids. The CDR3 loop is CASSEGQYNSPLHF. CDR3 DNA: TGTGCCAGCAGCGAGGGACAGTATAATTCACCCCTCCACTTT.

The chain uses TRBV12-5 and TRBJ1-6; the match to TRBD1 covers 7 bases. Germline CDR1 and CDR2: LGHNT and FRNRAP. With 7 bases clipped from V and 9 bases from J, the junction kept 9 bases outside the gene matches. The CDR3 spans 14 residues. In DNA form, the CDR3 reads TGTGCTAGTGCCCCCACAGGGGTCGCTTCACCCCTCCACTTT. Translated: CASAPTGVASPLHF.

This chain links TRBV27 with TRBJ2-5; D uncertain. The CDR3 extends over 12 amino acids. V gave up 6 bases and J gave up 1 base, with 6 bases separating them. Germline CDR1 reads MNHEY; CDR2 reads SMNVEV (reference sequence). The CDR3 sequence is CASSPSQETQYF. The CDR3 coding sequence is TGTGCCAGCAGCCCCTCCCAAGAGACCCAGTACTTC.

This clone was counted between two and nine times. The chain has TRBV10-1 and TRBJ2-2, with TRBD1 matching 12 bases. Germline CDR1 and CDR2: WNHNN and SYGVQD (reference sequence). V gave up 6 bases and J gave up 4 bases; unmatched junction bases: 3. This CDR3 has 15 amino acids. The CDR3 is CASRGQGARTGELFF. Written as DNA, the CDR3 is TGCGCCAGCAGGGGACAGGGGGCTCGCACCGGGGAGCTGTTTTTT.